This paragraph covers one T cell receptor (beta chain) sequence. This table comes from immunoSEQ multiplex PCR, and its TCRdb copy is limited to in-frame clones, with some not included. This table holds about 220,000 clones, 70% to 90% found once. V shed 4 bases and J shed 2 bases, with 12 bases lying between them. Germline V gives CDR1 SGHRS, CDR2 YFSETQ. The CDR3 totals 14 residues. The sample originates from a study of blood T cell repertoires in COVID-19. The rearrangement links TRBV5-1 to TRBJ2-5; D is possibly TRBD1 (5 bases). The source of this sequence is a human donor in a cohort sampled during active COVID-19. Source material: peripheral blood. The CDR3 reads CASSTGRTQETQYF. CDR3 sequence (DNA): TGCGCCAGCAGCACCGGACGGACACAAGAGACCCAGTACTTC.